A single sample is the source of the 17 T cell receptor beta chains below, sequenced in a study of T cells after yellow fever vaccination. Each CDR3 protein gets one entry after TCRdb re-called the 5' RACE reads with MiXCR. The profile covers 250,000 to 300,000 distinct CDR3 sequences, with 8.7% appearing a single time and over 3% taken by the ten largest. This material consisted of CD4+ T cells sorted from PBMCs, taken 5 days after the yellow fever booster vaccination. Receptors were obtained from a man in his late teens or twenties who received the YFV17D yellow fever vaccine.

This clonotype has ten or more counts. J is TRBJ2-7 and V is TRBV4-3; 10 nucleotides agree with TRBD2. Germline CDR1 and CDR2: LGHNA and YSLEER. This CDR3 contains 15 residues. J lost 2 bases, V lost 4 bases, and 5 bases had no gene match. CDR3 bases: TGCGCCAGCAGCCGCGGGACTAGCGCAACCTACGAGCAGTACTTC. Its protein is CASSRGTSATYEQYF.

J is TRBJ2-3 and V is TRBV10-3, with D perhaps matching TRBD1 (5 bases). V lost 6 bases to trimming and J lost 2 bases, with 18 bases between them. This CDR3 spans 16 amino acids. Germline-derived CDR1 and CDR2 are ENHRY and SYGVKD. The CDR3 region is CAISPSAGLSTDTQYF. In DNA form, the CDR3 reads TGTGCCATCAGCCCGTCCGCAGGGTTGTCCACAGATACGCAGTATTTT.

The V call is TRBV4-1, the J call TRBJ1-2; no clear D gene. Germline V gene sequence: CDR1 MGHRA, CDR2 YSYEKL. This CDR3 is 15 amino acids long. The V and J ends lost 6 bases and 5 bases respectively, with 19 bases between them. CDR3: CASRSPGQRTYGYTF. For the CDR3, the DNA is TGCGCCAGCAGATCGCCGGGCCAACGGACTTATGGCTACACCTTC.

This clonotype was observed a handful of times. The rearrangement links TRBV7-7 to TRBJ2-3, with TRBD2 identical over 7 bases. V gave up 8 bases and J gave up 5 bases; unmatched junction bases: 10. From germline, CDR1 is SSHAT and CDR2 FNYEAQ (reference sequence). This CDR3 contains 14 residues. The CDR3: CASAPGLSGDTQYF. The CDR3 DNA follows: TGTGCCAGCGCCCCGGGACTATCAGGAGATACGCAGTATTTT.

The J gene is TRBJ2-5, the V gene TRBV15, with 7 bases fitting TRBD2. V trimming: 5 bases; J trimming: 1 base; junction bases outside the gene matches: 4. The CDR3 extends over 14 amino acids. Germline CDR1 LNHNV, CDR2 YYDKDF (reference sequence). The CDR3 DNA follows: TGTGCCACCAGCGGGGGGGGATCCCAAGAGACCCAGTACTTC. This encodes CATSGGGSQETQYF.

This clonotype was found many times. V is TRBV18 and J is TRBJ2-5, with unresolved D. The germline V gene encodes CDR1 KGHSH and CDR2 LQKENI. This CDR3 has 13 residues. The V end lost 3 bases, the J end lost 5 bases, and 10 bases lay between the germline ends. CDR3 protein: CASSPQAEETQYF. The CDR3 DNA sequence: TGTGCCAGCTCACCTCAGGCCGAGGAGACCCAGTACTTC. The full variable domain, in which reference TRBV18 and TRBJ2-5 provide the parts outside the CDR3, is NAGVMQNPRHLVRRRGQEARLRCSPMKGHSHVYWYRQLPEEGLKFMVYLQKENIIDESGMPKERFSAEFPKEGPSILRIQQVVRGDSAAYFCASSPQAEETQYFGPGTRLLVL.

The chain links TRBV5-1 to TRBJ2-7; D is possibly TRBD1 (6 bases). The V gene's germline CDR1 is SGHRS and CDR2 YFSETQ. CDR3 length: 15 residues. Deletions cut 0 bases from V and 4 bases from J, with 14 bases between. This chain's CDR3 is CASSLAAGDAYEQYF. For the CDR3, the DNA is TGCGCCAGCAGCTTGGCGGCAGGGGATGCGTACGAGCAGTACTTC.

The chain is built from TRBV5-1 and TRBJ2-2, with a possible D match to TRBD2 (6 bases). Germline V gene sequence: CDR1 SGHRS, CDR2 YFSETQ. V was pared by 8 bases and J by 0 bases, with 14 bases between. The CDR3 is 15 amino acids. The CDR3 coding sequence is TGCGCCAGTCAACCTGGGGGGACGAACACCGGGGAGCTGTTTTTT. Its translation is CASQPGGTNTGELFF.

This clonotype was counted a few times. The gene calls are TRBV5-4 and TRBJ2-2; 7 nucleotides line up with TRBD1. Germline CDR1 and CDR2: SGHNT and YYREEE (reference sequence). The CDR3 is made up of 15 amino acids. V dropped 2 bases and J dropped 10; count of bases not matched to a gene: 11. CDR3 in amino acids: CASSFPGTEIEELFF. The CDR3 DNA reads TGTGCCAGCAGCTTCCCCGGGACAGAGATTGAGGAGCTGTTTTTT.

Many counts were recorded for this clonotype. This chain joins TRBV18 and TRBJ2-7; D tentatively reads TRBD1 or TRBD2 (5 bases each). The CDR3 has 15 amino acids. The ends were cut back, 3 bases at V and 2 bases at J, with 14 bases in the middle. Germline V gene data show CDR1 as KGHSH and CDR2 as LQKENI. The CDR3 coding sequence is TGTGCCAGCTCACCTTCCCGCGAGGGGACCTACGAGCAGTACTTC. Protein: CASSPSREGTYEQYF.

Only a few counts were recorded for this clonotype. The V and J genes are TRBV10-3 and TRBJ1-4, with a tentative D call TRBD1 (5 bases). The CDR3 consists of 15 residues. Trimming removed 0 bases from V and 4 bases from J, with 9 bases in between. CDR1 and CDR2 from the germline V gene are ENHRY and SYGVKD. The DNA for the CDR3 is TGTGCCATCAGTGAGTCGAAGACAGTTAATGAAAAACTGTTTTTT. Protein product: CAISESKTVNEKLFF.

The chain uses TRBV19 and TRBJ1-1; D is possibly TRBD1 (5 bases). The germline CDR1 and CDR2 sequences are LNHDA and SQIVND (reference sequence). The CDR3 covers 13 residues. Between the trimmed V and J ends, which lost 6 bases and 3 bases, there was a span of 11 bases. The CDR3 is CASRRDRDTEAFF. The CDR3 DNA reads TGTGCCAGTAGAAGGGACCGAGACACTGAAGCTTTCTTT.

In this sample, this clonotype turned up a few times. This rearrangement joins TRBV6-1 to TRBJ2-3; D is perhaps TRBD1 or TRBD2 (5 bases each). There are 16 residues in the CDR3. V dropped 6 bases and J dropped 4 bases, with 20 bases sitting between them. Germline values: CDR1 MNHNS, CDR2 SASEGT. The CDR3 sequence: CASRRGTYVGADTQYF. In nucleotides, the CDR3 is TGTGCCAGCAGGAGAGGGACGTACGTTGGGGCAGATACGCAGTATTTT.

CDR3 DNA sequence: TGCAGTGCTGCCCGAACTTACGGAAACATTCAGTACTTC. It is translated as CSAARTYGNIQYF. This rearrangement joins TRBV20-1 to TRBJ2-4; D gene uncertain. V was shortened by 5 bases and J by 6 bases, with 14 bases between the two germline ends. This CDR3 spans 13 amino acids. CDR1 DFQATT and CDR2 SNEGSKA come from the germline V gene (reference sequence).

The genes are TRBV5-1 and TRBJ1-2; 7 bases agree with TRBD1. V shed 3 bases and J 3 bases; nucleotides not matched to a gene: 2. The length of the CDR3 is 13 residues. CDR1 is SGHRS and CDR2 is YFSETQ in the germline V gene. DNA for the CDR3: TGCGCCAGCAGCTACCAGGGGGACTATGGCTACACCTTC. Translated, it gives CASSYQGDYGYTF.

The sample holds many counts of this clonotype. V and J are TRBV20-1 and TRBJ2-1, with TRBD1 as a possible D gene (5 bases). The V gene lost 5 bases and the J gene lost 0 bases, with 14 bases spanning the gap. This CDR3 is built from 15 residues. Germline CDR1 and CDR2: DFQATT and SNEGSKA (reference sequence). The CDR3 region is CSAETGTSSYNEQFF. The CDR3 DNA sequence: TGCAGTGCTGAAACAGGCACGAGCTCCTACAATGAGCAGTTCTTC.

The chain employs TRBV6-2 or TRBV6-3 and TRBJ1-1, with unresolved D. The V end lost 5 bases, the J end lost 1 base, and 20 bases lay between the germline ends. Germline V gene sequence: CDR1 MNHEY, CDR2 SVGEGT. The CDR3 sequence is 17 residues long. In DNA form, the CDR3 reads TGTGCCAGCAGTCCCCCACAAGGCGTAGTTGGGAACACTGAAGCTTTCTTT. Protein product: CASSPPQGVVGNTEAFF.